Each of the 4 T cell receptor beta chains below was sequenced from the same sample in a study of T cells in Graves' hyperthyroidism and ophthalmopathy (dated by TCRdb to between 2018 and 2021). The library was produced with multiplex PCR. TCRdb lists the instrument as Illumina HiSeq 2000. Amplification of TCR beta CDR3 regions was carried out from RNA transcripts. A first-round RT-PCR of the TCR CDR3 used the HTBI primer set with the Qiagen OneStep RT-PCR kit. Using fastp at Q25 and MiXCR, TCRdb reprocessed the public reads and kept productive beta chains. All rows with the same CDR3 protein become a single entry with the most common DNA and genes. The sample yields more than 500,000 distinct CDR3 sequences; about 14% were counted once. Together, the top ten hold 4% to 5.5% of the sample. Sequencing was carried out using blood. The receptors were sampled from a woman aged 35 to 49 with Graves' ophthalmopathy.

This clonotype has ten or more counts. The CDR3 nucleotides are TGTGCCAGCAGTTACCTCGGGGAAGGAGAGACCCAGTACTTC. Translation gives CASSYLGEGETQYF. The genes are TRBV6-2 or TRBV6-3 and TRBJ2-5, with D possibly matching TRBD2 (5 bases). Trimming took 2 bases from V and 4 from J, leaving 11 bases between them. The germline gives CDR1 MNHEY, CDR2 SVGEGT. This CDR3 has 14 amino acids.

This clonotype was picked up many times. The chain combines TRBV28 with TRBJ2-2; the D is unclear. The CDR3 is 12 residues long. V dropped 7 bases and J dropped 6 bases, with 9 bases sitting between them. The germline V gene encodes CDR1 MDHEN and CDR2 SYDVKM. In nucleotides, the CDR3 is TGTGCCAGCAAGGTTGGGGCCGGGGAGCTGTTTTTT. Translation gives CASKVGAGELFF.

This clonotype turned up a few times. In DNA form, the CDR3 reads TGTGCCAGCAGCCAAGACAGGGGCCTAACTGAAGCTTTCTTT. Protein sequence: CASSQDRGLTEAFF. The J gene is TRBJ1-1, the V gene TRBV3-1; D is possibly TRBD1 (6 bases). Trimming took 0 bases from V and 5 from J, leaving 10 bases between them. The CDR3 sequence is 14 residues long. Per germline, CDR1 LGHDT and CDR2 YNNKEL (reference sequence).

This clonotype was counted a few times. This chain connects TRBV25-1 to TRBJ2-5; the D gene is possibly TRBD2 (6 bases). This CDR3 is 14 amino acids long. Germline V gene sequence: CDR1 MGHDK, CDR2 SYGVNS. V was pared by 4 bases and J by 6 bases, with 15 bases between. The CDR3 protein is CASSVAGLRKTQYF. Here the CDR3 DNA reads TGTGCCAGCAGTGTCGCGGGGCTTCGAAAGACCCAGTACTTC.